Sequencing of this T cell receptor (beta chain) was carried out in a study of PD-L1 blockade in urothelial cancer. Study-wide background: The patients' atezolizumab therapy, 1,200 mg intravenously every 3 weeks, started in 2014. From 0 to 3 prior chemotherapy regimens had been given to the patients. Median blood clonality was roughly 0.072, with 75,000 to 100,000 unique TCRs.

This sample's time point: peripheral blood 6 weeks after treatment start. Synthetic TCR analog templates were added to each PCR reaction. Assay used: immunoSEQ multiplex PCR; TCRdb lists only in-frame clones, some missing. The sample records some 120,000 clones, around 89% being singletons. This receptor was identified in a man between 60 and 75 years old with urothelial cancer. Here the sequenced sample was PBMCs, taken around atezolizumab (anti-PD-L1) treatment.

CDR3 bases: TGTGCCAGCAGCCAAGGGGGCTATCGACCCTACGAGCAGTACTTC. Protein sequence: CASSQGGYRPYEQYF. The gene calls are TRBV14 and TRBJ2-7; possible D gene TRBD1, 5 bases. CDR3 length: 15 amino acids. The germline V and J ends were trimmed by 1 base and 2 bases, with 12 bases remaining between them. Germline lookup yields CDR1 SGHDN and CDR2 FVKESK.